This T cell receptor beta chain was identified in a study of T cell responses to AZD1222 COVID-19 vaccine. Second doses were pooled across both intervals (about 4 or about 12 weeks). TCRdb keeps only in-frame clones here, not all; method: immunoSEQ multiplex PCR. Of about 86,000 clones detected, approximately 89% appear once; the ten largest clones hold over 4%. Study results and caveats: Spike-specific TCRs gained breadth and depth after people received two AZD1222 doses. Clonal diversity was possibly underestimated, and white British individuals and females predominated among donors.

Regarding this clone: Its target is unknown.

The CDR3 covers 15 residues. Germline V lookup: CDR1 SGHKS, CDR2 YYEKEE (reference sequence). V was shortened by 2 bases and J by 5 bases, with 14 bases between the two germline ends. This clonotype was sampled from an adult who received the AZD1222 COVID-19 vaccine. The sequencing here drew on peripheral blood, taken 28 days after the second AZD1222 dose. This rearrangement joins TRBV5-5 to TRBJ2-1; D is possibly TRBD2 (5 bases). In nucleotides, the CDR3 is TGTGCCAGCAGCTTAGGGCCCACTAGTAACAATGAGCAGTTCTTC. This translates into CASSLGPTSNNEQFF.